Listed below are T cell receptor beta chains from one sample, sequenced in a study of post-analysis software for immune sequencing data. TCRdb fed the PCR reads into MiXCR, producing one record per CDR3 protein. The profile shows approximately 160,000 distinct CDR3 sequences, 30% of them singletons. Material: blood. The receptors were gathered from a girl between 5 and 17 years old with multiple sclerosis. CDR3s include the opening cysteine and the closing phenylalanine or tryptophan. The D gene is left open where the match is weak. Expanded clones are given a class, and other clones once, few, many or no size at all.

DNA: TGCGCCAGCAGCTTGGAACGAGGGGGGGAGACCCAGTACTTC
CDR3: CASSLERGGETQYF
D: -
V: TRBV5-1
size: few
J: TRBJ2-5

DNA: TGCGCCAGCAGCTTGGATTTAGCCGAGGGCCAACGAGTCTACGAGCAGTACTTC
CDR3: CASSLDLAEGQRVYEQYF
D: -
V: TRBV5-1
size: -
J: TRBJ2-7

DNA: TGTGCCAGCAGTTTTCTTGGGGCGGGAGAGGGGGACGAGCAGTACTTC
CDR3: CASSFLGAGEGDEQYF
D: -
V: TRBV27
size: many
J: TRBJ2-7

DNA: TGCGCCAGCAGCAATCCAGAGTACCCTGAAGCTTTCTTT
CDR3: CASSNPEYPEAFF
D: -
V: TRBV5-1
size: -
J: TRBJ1-1

DNA: TGTGCCAGCAGGATAGACAGACTAAATGAAAAACTGTTTTTT
CDR3: CASRIDRLNEKLFF
D: -
V: TRBV2
size: few
J: TRBJ1-4

DNA: TGCAGCTTCAGGGACAGGGGCTACACCTTC
CDR3: CSFRDRGYTF
D: TRBD1
V: TRBV29-1
size: many
J: TRBJ1-2

DNA: TGCGCCAGCAGCCCCGTTGAGAATTCACCCCTCCACTTT
CDR3: CASSPVENSPLHF
D: -
V: TRBV5-1
size: few
J: TRBJ1-6

DNA: TGTGCCAGCAGCACCGGGACAGGGGGCTACGAGCAGTACTTC
CDR3: CASSTGTGGYEQYF
D: TRBD1
V: TRBV7-9
size: many
J: TRBJ2-7

DNA: TGCGCCAGCAGCCGAGCACAGCTCGCGAACACCGGGGAGCTGTTTTTT
CDR3: CASSRAQLANTGELFF
D: -
V: TRBV5-1
size: -
J: TRBJ2-2

DNA: TGTGCCAGCAGCCAAGAAAGTCGGCTAGCGGGGTACACAGATACGCAGTATTTT
CDR3: CASSQESRLAGYTDTQYF
D: TRBD2
V: TRBV4-2
size: -
J: TRBJ2-3

DNA: TGTGCCAGCAGCTTCGTTATAAGGACAGGGACAGATACGCAGTATTTT
CDR3: CASSFVIRTGTDTQYF
D: TRBD1
V: TRBV5-6
size: -
J: TRBJ2-3

DNA: TGCGCCAGCAGCTTGGAGGGTTTGCCAGATACGCAGTATTTT
CDR3: CASSLEGLPDTQYF
D: -
V: TRBV5-1
size: few
J: TRBJ2-3

DNA: TGTGCCAGCAGTTTTCTAGCGGGAGGGCCGTTATTCTCCGAGCAGTACTTC
CDR3: CASSFLAGGPLFSEQYF
D: TRBD2
V: TRBV27
size: many
J: TRBJ2-7

DNA: TGCAGTGCTAGAGGTGATGGCAGGGGAAAGCATTCACCCCTCCACTTT
CDR3: CSARGDGRGKHSPLHF
D: -
V: TRBV20-1
size: once
J: TRBJ1-6

DNA: TGTGCCAGCAGTTTTGAGACAGAAGAGACCCAGTACTTC
CDR3: CASSFETEETQYF
D: -
V: TRBV28
size: -
J: TRBJ2-5

DNA: TGCGCCAGCAGCACTCGGGACACATCCAACACTGAAGCTTTCTTT
CDR3: CASSTRDTSNTEAFF
D: -
V: TRBV4-1
size: many
J: TRBJ1-1

DNA: TGTGCCAGCAGCGCAGCGCAGGGGGCTAATTCACCCCTCCACTTT
CDR3: CASSAAQGANSPLHF
D: TRBD1
V: TRBV28
size: many
J: TRBJ1-6

DNA: TGTGCCAGCAGCCCCCACAGGGGCTGGAGTAATTCACCCCTCCACTTT
CDR3: CASSPHRGWSNSPLHF
D: TRBD1
V: TRBV7-2
size: -
J: TRBJ1-6

DNA: TGCAGCGTTGATCTAATCAGGGCCTCCGGAACGTACCAAGAGACCCAGTACTTC
CDR3: CSVDLIRASGTYQETQYF
D: -
V: TRBV29-1
size: many
J: TRBJ2-5

DNA: TGTGCCAGCAGCTTAGGTGCTAGCGGGACCTTCTACGAGCAGTACTTC
CDR3: CASSLGASGTFYEQYF
D: TRBD2
V: TRBV7-2
size: few
J: TRBJ2-7

DNA: TGCGCCAGCAGCCGGGAAATCGGGGAAGCTTTCTTT
CDR3: CASSREIGEAFF
D: -
V: TRBV5-1
size: -
J: TRBJ1-1

DNA: TGTGCCAACAGCTTAACGGGGAACACAGATACGCAGTATTTT
CDR3: CANSLTGNTDTQYF
D: -
V: TRBV7-3
size: -
J: TRBJ2-3

DNA: TGTGCCAGCAGCCAAGGACGGGACAGGGGTAATTCACCCCTCCACTTT
CDR3: CASSQGRDRGNSPLHF
D: TRBD1
V: TRBV4-2
size: -
J: TRBJ1-6

DNA: TGTGCCAGCAGTTTGAGAGGGGGCAACTATGGCTACACCTTC
CDR3: CASSLRGGNYGYTF
D: TRBD1
V: TRBV12-3/TRBV12-4
size: -
J: TRBJ1-2

DNA: TGTGCTAGCAGCTCCCGACTAGCGGGAGGGTTGGAGACCCAGTACTTC
CDR3: CASSSRLAGGLETQYF
D: TRBD2
V: TRBV7-7
size: many
J: TRBJ2-5

DNA: TGTGCCGGCGAGCGGGGAAACGCCTACGAGCAGTACTTC
CDR3: CAGERGNAYEQYF
D: TRBD2
V: TRBV11-2
size: -
J: TRBJ2-7

DNA: TGCAGTGCTAGACAAGCTGGTTCCTACAATGAGCAGTTCTTC
CDR3: CSARQAGSYNEQFF
D: -
V: TRBV20-1
size: many
J: TRBJ2-1

DNA: TGTGCCAGCAGTGATACCATCCGGGCTTCGGAATTCTATGGCTACACCTTC
CDR3: CASSDTIRASEFYGYTF
D: -
V: TRBV2
size: few
J: TRBJ1-2

DNA: TGTGCCAGCAGCGAGCAAAGTGTGGCTTTCTTT
CDR3: CASSEQSVAFF
D: -
V: TRBV11-2
size: few
J: TRBJ1-1

DNA: TGTGCCAGCAGCCCGGAAGCACAGGGAGAGACCCAGTACTTC
CDR3: CASSPEAQGETQYF
D: -
V: TRBV5-4
size: -
J: TRBJ2-5

DNA: TGCAGTGCTAGAGTAGGGACTAGCGGGAAAGAGACCCAGTACTTC
CDR3: CSARVGTSGKETQYF
D: TRBD2
V: TRBV20-1
size: -
J: TRBJ2-5

DNA: TGTGCCACCAGTATCCACGCAGATACGCAGTATTTT
CDR3: CATSIHADTQYF
D: -
V: TRBV15
size: -
J: TRBJ2-3